This TCR beta chain stems from a study of regulatory T cells in long-lasting Graves disease. The wider study: Newly diagnosed Graves' patients had taken antithyroid drugs under 3 months.

With 6 bases clipped from V and 5 bases from J, the junction kept 11 bases outside the gene matches. Germline V CDR1 and CDR2: DFQATT, SNEGSKA (reference sequence). The CDR3 runs 15 residues. This clonotype was detected many times. The antigen is undetermined. Arm-PCR of CDR3 regions and iRepertoire HTBI primers were used to build TCR beta libraries. Via MiXCR, TCRdb re-called the multiplex PCR reads, giving one row per CDR3 protein. The sample records about 320,000 distinct CDR3 sequences, more than 15% being singletons. Regarding the study as a whole: Persistent Graves' patients showed reduced TCR diversity versus newly diagnosed patients. Only peripheral blood was studied, not thyroid tissue.

The time point was: newly diagnosed GD, antithyroid drugs for less than 3 months. Isolated PBMC RNA provided the starting material for the TCR library. The authors diagnosed Graves' disease using American Thyroid Association guidelines. Material: peripheral blood mononuclear cells (PBMCs), obtained at new diagnosis, from a patient treated with antithyroid drugs. The receptor comes from a female donor with Graves disease. This chain connects TRBV20-1 to TRBJ2-3, with 10 bases identical to TRBD1. The CDR3, as DNA: TGCAGTGCCCCCCGGACAGGGGGAAAGGGAGATACGCAGTATTTT. Amino acids: CSAPRTGGKGDTQYF.